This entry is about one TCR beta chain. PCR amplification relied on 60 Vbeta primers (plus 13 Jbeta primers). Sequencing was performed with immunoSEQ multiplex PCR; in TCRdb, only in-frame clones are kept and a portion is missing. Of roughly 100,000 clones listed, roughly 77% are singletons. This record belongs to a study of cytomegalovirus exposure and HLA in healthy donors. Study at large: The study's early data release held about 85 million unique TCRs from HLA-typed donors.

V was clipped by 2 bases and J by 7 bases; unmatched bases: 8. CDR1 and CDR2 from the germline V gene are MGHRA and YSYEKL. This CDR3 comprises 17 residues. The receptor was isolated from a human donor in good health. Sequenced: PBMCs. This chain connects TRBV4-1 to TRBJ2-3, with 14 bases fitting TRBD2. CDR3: CASSQSLTSGGAHTQYF. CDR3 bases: TGCGCCAGCAGCCAATCCCTGACTAGCGGGGGGGCTCATACGCAGTATTTT.